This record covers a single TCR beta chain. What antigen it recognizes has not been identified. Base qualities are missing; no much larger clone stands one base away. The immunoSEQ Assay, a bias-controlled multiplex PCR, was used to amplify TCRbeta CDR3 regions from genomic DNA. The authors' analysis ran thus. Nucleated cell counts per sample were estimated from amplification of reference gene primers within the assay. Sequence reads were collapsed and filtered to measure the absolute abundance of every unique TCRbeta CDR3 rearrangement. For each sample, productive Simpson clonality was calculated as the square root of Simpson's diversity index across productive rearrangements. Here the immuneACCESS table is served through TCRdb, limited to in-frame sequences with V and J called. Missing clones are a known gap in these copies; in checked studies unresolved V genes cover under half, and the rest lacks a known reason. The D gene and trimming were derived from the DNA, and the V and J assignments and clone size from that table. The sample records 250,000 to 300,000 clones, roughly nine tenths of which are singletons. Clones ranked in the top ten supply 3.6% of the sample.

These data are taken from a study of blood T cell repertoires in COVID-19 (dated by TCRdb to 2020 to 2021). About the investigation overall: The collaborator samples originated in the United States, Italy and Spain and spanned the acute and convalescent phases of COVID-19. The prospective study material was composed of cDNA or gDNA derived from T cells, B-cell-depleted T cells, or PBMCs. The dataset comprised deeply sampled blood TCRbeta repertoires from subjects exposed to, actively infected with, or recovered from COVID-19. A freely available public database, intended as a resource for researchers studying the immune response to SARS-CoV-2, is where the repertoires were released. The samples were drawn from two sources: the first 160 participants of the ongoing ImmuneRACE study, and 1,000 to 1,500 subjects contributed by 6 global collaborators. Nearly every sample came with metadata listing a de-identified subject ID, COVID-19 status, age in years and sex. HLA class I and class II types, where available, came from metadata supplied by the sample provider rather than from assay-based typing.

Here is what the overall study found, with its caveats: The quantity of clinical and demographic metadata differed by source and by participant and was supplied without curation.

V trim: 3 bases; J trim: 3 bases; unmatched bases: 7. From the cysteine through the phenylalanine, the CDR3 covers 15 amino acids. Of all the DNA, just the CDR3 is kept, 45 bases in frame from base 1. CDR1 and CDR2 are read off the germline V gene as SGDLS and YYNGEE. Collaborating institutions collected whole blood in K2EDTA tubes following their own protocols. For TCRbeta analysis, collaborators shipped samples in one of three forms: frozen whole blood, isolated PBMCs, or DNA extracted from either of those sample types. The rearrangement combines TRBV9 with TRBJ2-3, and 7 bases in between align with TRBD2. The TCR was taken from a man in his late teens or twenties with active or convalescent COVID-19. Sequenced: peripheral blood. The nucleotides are TGTGCCAGCAGCGGGGCCGGGGGGAGAACAGATACGCAGTATTTT. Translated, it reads CASSGAGGRTDTQYF.